This entry lists 17 T cell receptor beta chains sequenced from one sample in a study of blood T cell repertoires in COVID-19. Produced via immunoSEQ multiplex PCR; TCRdb's table is partial and in-frame only. This repertoire shows about 42,000 clones, 88% found once; its top ten account for approximately 4%. The specimen was peripheral blood. The receptor source for this set is a human donor in a cohort sampled during active COVID-19.

The genes are TRBV2 and TRBJ1-1, with TRBD1 matching over 8 bases. V was pared by 5 bases and J by 3 bases, with 5 bases of the junction left unmatched. Germline CDR1 and CDR2: SNHLY and FYNNEI. This CDR3 is built from 14 residues. CDR3 sequence: CASSQGAVYTEAFF. In DNA, the CDR3 is TGTGCCAGCAGTCAGGGGGCGGTGTACACTGAAGCTTTCTTT.

This chain connects TRBV5-1 to TRBJ2-2, with 13 bases fitting TRBD2. The CDR3 consists of 18 residues. The germline CDR1 and CDR2 sequences are SGHRS and YFSETQ. Germline trimming cut 4 bases from V and 6 bases from J; bases unmatched to any gene: 12. The CDR3 loop reads CASSPRASTSGGPGELFF. The CDR3 bases are TGCGCCAGCAGCCCACGCGCTTCGACTAGCGGGGGGCCCGGGGAGCTGTTTTTT. Full variable domain (remainder filled in from reference TRBV5-1 and TRBJ2-2): KAGVTQTPRYLIKTRGQQVTLSCSPISGHRSVSWYQQTPGQGLQFLFEYFSETQRNKGNFPGRFSGRQFSNSRSEMNVSTLELGDSALYLCASSPRASTSGGPGELFFGEGSRLTVL.

J is TRBJ1-5 and V is TRBV19, with 9 bases matching TRBD1. The CDR3 length is 15 residues. CDR1 is LNHDA and CDR2 is SQIVND in the germline V gene (reference sequence). V lost 5 bases and J lost 3; bases outside the gene matches: 5. CDR3 amino acids: CASSYDRGNNQPQHF. As DNA, the CDR3 is TGTGCCAGTAGTTACGACAGGGGGAACAATCAGCCCCAGCATTTT.

This clone showed up just a few times. The CDR3 DNA follows: TGTGCCACCAGCTACAGGGACGTGGCGTACTTC. This translates into CATSYRDVAYF. This chain connects TRBV15 to TRBJ2-5, with D maybe TRBD1 (6 bases). V dropped 5 bases and J dropped 13 bases, with 14 bases sitting between them. There are 11 residues in the CDR3. The germline CDR1 and CDR2 sequences are LNHNV and YYDKDF (reference sequence).

This chain joins TRBV6-5 and TRBJ2-5; the match to TRBD2 covers 9 bases. The V gene's germline CDR1 is MNHEY and CDR2 SVGAGI. The CDR3 is 13 residues long. The V and J ends lost 10 bases and 7 bases, in that order; junction bases with no gene match: 10. In DNA form, the CDR3 reads TGTGCCACCAGGAGGGCGCGGGAGGGGACCCAGTACTTC. Translating gives CATRRAREGTQYF.

V gene TRBV24-1 combines with J gene TRBJ2-1; D possibly corresponds to TRBD1 (7 bases). The CDR3 runs to 14 residues. Germline lookup yields CDR1 KGHDR and CDR2 SFDVKD. V gave up 4 bases and J gave up 10 bases, with 16 bases separating them. CDR3 region: CATSDRRDRLEQFF. The CDR3 coding sequence is TGTGCCACCAGTGACCGGAGGGACAGACTAGAGCAGTTCTTC.

The chain couples TRBV11-2 to TRBJ2-5; D is uncertain. The CDR3 runs to 14 residues. The V end lost 0 bases, the J end lost 5 bases, and 10 bases lay between the germline ends. CDR1 is SGHAT and CDR2 is FQNNGV in the germline V gene. CDR3 loop: CASSLDSSLETQYF. DNA of the CDR3: TGTGCCAGCAGCTTAGATTCGAGCCTCGAGACCCAGTACTTC.

The V and J genes are TRBV24-1 and TRBJ1-2; 7 positions agree with TRBD1. The V segment lost 7 bases and the J segment 8 bases; nucleotides outside the gene matches: 6. There are 12 residues in the CDR3. The germline V gene encodes CDR1 KGHDR and CDR2 SFDVKD. CDR3 coding DNA: TGTGCCACCAGCCAAGGGGGCGAAGGCTACACCTTC. Residues: CATSQGGEGYTF.

The chain has TRBV6-1 and TRBJ1-5; D remains ambiguous. The CDR3 is 15 amino acids. Germline V CDR1 and CDR2: MNHNS, SASEGT. V lost 0 bases and J 3 bases, leaving 9 bases between the germline ends. CDR3 bases: TGTGCCAGCAGTGAAGCGCGGGGAACCAATCAGCCCCAGCATTTT. Amino acid sequence: CASSEARGTNQPQHF.

J is TRBJ2-2 and V is TRBV28; 10 bases agree with TRBD2. The length of the CDR3 is 13 residues. The ends lost 10 bases at V and 7 bases at J; junction bases unmatched: 6. CDR1 is MDHEN, CDR2 SYDVKM, per germline. The CDR3 spells CATRLAGIGELFF. In DNA form, the CDR3 reads TGTGCCACTCGACTAGCGGGCATCGGGGAGCTGTTTTTT.

CDR3 loop: CASSSHRVGLNYGYTF. Here the CDR3 DNA reads TGTGCCAGCAGTTCACACAGGGTGGGCCTTAACTATGGCTACACCTTC. The rearrangement uses TRBV28 and TRBJ1-2; TRBD1 is a possible D gene (6 bases). Germline lookup yields CDR1 MDHEN and CDR2 SYDVKM. V gave up 4 bases and J gave up 1 base, with 16 bases separating them. The CDR3 loop spans 16 amino acids.

This clone was found once. The V call is TRBV30, the J call TRBJ2-1; 9 bases map to TRBD2. The trim removed 0 bases at V and 8 bases at J, leaving 8 bases unmatched. Per germline, CDR1 GTSNPN and CDR2 SVGIG (reference sequence). The CDR3 spans 15 residues. CDR3 in DNA: TGTGCCTGGAGTGTACTCAGCGGGAGGACGGATGAGCAGTTCTTC. Translating it yields CAWSVLSGRTDEQFF.

The chain carries TRBV7-2 and TRBJ1-1; TRBD1 agrees at 9 bases. Trimming took 4 bases from V and 6 from J; bases not matched to a gene: 6. CDR3 size: 14 residues. CDR1 SGHTA and CDR2 FQGNSA come from the germline V gene. DNA of the CDR3: TGTGCCAGCAGCTCCCGACAGGGGGGCGCTGAAGCTTTCTTT. Its protein product is CASSSRQGGAEAFF.

The chain recombines TRBV20-1 with TRBJ1-1, with D possibly TRBD1 on 6 matching bases. Germline V gene sequence: CDR1 DFQATT, CDR2 SNEGSKA (reference sequence). This CDR3 contains 11 residues. Trimming cost V 7 bases and J 3 bases, with 9 bases left between them. The CDR3 coding sequence is TGCAGTGTAAAGGGGGACACTGAAGCTTTCTTT. Residues: CSVKGDTEAFF.

This chain joins TRBV3-1 (or the pseudogene TRBV3-2) and TRBJ2-2, with D possibly matching TRBD1 (6 bases). The CDR3 sequence is 15 residues long. Germline assignment: CDR1 LGHDT and CDR2 YNNKEL (reference sequence). V was clipped by 4 bases and J by 5 bases, with 14 bases between them. The CDR3: CASSPRPGATGELFF. Written as DNA, the CDR3 is TGTGCCAGCAGCCCGAGGCCAGGGGCGACCGGGGAGCTGTTTTTT.

V gene TRBV6-5 combines with J gene TRBJ2-7; tentative D call: TRBD1 (6 bases). The V and J ends lost 5 bases and 6 bases respectively, with 14 bases between them. This CDR3 is built from 13 residues. Germline V gene sequence: CDR1 MNHEY, CDR2 SVGAGI. CDR3 DNA: TGTGCCAGCAGTATAACAGGGTATTTCGAGCAGTACTTC. Translated: CASSITGYFEQYF.

The V gene is TRBV6-2 or TRBV6-3, the J gene TRBJ2-1; D is possibly TRBD2 (6 bases). This CDR3 region has 13 residues. V lost 6 bases and J lost 7, with 13 bases in between. The V gene's germline CDR1 is MNHEY and CDR2 SVGEGT. The CDR3: CASSWTGGNEQFF. CDR3 coding DNA: TGTGCCAGCAGCTGGACTGGAGGGAATGAGCAGTTCTTC.